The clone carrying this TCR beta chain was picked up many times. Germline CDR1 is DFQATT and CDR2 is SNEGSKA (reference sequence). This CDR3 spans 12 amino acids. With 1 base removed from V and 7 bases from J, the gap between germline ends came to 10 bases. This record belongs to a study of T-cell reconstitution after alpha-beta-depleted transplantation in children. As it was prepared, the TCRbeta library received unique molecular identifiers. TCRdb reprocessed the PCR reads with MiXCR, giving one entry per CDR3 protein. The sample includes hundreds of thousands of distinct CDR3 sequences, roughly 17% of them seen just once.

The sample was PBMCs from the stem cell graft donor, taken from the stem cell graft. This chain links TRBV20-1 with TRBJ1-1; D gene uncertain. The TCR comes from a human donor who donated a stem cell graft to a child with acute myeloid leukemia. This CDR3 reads CSARVQGLEAFF. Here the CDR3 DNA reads TGCAGTGCTAGAGTGCAAGGACTTGAAGCTTTCTTT.